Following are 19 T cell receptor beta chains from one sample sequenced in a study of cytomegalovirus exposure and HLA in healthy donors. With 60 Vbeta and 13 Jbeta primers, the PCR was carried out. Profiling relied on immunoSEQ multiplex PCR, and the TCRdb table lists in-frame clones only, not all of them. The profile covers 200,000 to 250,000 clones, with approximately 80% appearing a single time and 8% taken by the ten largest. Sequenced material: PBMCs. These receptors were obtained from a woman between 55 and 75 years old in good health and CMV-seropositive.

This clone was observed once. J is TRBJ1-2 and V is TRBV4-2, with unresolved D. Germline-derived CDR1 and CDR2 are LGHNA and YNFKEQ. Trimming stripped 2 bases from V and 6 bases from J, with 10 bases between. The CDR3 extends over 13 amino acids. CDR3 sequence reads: CASSQFDTDGYTF. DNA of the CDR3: TGTGCCAGCAGCCAATTTGATACAGATGGCTACACCTTC.

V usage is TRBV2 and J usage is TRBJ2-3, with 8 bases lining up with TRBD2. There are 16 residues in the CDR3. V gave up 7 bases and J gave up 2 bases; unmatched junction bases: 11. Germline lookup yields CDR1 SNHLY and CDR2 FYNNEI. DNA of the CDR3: TGTGCCAGCATCGGGTCCCTAGCGGGCTACACAGATACGCAGTATTTT. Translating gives CASIGSLAGYTDTQYF.

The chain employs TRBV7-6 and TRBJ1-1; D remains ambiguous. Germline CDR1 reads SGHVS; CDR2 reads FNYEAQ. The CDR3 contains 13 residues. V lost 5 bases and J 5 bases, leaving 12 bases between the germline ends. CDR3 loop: CASSPRGRTEAFF. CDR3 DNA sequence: TGTGCCAGCAGCCCGAGAGGGCGGACTGAAGCTTTCTTT.

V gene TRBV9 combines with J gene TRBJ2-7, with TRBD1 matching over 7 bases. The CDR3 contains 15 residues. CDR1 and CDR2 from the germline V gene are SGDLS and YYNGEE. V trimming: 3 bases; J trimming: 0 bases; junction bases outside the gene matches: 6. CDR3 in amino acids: CASSAGTASSYEQYF. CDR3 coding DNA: TGTGCCAGCAGCGCGGGGACAGCGAGCTCCTACGAGCAGTACTTC.

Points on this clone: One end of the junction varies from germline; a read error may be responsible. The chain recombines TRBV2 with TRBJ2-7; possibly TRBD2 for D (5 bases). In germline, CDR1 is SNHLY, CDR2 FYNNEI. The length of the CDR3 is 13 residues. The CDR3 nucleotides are TGTGCCAGCAGTGATACGCGGGTATACGTGCAGTACTTC. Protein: CASSDTRVYVQYF.

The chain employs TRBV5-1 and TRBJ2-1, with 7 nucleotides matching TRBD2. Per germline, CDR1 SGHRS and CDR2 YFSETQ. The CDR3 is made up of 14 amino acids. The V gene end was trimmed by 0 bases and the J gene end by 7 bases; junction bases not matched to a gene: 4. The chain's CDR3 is CASSLATSANEQFF. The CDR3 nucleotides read TGCGCCAGCAGCTTGGCTACTAGCGCGAATGAGCAGTTCTTC.

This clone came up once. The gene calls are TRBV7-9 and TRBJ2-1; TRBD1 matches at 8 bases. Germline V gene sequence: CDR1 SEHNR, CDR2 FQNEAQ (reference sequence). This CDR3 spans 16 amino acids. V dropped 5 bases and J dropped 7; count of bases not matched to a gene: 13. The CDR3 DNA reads TGTGCCAGCAGCCCCCCCCTGGGACAGGTTGGAAATGAGCAGTTCTTC. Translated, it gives CASSPPLGQVGNEQFF.

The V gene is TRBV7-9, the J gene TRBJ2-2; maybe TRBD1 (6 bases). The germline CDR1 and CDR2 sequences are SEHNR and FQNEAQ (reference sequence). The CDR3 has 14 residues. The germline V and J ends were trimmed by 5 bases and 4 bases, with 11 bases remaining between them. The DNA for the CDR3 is TGTGCCAGCAGCCAGGGGTCTTCCACCGGGGAGCTGTTTTTT. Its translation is CASSQGSSTGELFF.

DNA for the CDR3: TGTGCCAGCAGCGGACGGGAGGTCGGCGGGGAGCTGTTTTTT. It translates to CASSGREVGGELFF. The chain is built from TRBV7-3 and TRBJ2-2; 7 bases are shared with TRBD2. The CDR3 contains 14 residues. After removal of 5 bases from V and 7 bases from J, the junction contained 7 bases not matched to a gene. Germline-derived CDR1 and CDR2 are SGHTA and FQGTGA. Full variable domain (rest looked up from reference TRBV7-3 and TRBJ2-2): GAGVSQTPSNKVTEKGKYVELRCDPISGHTALYWYRQSLGQGPEFLIYFQGTGAADDSGLPNDRFFAVRPEGSVSTLKIQRTERGDSAVYLCASSGREVGGELFFGEGSRLTVL.

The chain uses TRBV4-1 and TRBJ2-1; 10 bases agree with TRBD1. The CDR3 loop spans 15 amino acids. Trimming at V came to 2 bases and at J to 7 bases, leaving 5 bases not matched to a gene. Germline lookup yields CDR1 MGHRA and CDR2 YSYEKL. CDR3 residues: CASSQPRDRGNEQFF. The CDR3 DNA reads TGCGCCAGCAGCCAACCGAGGGACAGGGGAAATGAGCAGTTCTTC.

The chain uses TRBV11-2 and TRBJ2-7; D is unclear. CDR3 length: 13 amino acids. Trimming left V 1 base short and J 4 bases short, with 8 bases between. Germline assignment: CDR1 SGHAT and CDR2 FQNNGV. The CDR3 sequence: CASSLVYPYEQYF. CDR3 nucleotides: TGTGCCAGCAGCTTAGTCTACCCTTACGAGCAGTACTTC.

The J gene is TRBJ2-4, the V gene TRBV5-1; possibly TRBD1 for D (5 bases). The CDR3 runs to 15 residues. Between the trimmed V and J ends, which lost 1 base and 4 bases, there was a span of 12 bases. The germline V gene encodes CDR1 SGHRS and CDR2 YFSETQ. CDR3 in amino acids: CASSLSPTEKNIQYF. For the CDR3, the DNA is TGCGCCAGCAGCTTGTCTCCGACAGAGAAAAACATTCAGTACTTC.

The CDR3 DNA reads as TGTGCCACCACGGGTCAGGGAGGGGACTATGGCTACACCTTC. This gives the protein CATTGQGGDYGYTF. V is TRBV15 and J is TRBJ1-2; D perhaps matches TRBD1 (5 bases). This CDR3 is 14 amino acids long. The V end lost 7 bases, the J end lost 3 bases, and 15 bases lay between the germline ends. CDR1 LNHNV and CDR2 YYDKDF come from the germline V gene (reference sequence).

CDR3 DNA sequence: TGTGCCAGCGGAACCAGGACAGGGTCCCACGAGCAGTACTTC. Protein product: CASGTRTGSHEQYF. V is TRBV2 and J is TRBJ2-7, with 8 bases identical to TRBD1. The CDR3 contains 14 residues. The germline V gene encodes CDR1 SNHLY and CDR2 FYNNEI. The V gene end was trimmed by 8 bases and the J gene end by 5 bases; junction bases not matched to a gene: 11.

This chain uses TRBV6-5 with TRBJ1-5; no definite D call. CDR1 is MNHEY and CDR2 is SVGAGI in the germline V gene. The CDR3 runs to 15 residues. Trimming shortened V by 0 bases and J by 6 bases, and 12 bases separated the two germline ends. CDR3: CASSYSGQRGQPQHF. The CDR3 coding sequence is TGTGCCAGCAGTTACTCCGGTCAGAGAGGTCAGCCCCAGCATTTT.

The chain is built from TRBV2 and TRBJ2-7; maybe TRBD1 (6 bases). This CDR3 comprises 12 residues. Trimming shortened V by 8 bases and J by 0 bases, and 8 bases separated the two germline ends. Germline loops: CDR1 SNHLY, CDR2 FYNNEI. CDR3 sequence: CASRDNSYEQYF. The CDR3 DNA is TGTGCCAGCCGGGACAACTCCTACGAGCAGTACTTC.

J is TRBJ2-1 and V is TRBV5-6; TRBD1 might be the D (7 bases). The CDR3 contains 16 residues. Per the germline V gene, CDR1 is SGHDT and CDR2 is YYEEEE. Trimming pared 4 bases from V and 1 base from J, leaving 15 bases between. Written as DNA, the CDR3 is TGTGCCAGCAGCCCTGGACAGGAGGGGTCCTACAATGAGCAGTTCTTC. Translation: CASSPGQEGSYNEQFF.

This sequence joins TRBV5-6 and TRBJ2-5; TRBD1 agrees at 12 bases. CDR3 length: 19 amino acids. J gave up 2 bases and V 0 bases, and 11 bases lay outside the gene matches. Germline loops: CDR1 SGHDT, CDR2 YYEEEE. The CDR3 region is CASSLAGNPGQGAQETQYF. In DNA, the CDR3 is TGTGCCAGCAGCTTGGCGGGGAATCCGGGACAGGGGGCACAAGAGACCCAGTACTTC.

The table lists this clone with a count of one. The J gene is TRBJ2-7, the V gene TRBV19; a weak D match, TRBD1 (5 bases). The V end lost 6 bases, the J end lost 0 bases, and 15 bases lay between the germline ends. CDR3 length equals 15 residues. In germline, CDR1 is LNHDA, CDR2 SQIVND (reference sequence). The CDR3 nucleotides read TGTGCCAGTAGGACAGACGCCCACCACTCCTACGAGCAGTACTTC. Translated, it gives CASRTDAHHSYEQYF.